This record covers a single T cell receptor (beta chain). Its antigen is not known. These data come from a study of cytomegalovirus exposure and HLA in healthy donors. V lost 8 bases to trimming and J lost 5 bases; unmatched junction nucleotides: 3. This CDR3 spans 12 amino acids. CDR1 is MNHEY and CDR2 is SVGAGI in the germline V gene. Study-wide results and limits: It has been reported that TCR beta sequences accurately predicted the HLA-A and HLA-B alleles of most subjects. There were some V segments, including TRBV6-2 and TRBV6-3, excluded as indistinguishable.

PCR involved 60 Vbeta and 13 Jbeta primers. Data came from immunoSEQ multiplex PCR; TCRdb stores just in-frame clones and leaves some out. The sample carries some 130,000 clones, approximately 78% recorded once. This TCR was sampled from a female donor in good health and CMV-seronegative. The sequencing input was PBMCs. The genes are TRBV6-5 and TRBJ2-5; 9 bases are a match to TRBD1. CDR3 sequence (DNA): TGTGCCAGCGGACAGGGGTTGGAGACCCAGTACTTC. Protein sequence: CASGQGLETQYF.